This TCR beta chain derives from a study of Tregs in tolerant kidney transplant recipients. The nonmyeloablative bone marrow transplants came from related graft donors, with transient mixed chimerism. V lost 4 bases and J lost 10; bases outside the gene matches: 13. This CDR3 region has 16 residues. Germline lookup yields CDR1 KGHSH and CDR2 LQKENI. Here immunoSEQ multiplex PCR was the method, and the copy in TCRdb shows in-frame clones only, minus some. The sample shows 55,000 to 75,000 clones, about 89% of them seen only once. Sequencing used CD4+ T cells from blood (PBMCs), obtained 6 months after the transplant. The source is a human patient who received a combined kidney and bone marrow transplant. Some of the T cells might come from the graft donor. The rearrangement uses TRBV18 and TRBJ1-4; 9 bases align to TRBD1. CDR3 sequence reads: CASSLGTGTSGVKLFF. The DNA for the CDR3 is TGTGCCAGCTCACTTGGGACAGGGACCTCTGGTGTAAAACTGTTTTTT.